What follows are 32 T cell receptor beta chains derived from one specimen sequenced in a study of blood T cell repertoires in COVID-19. The protocol was immunoSEQ multiplex PCR, while the TCRdb copy is restricted to in-frame clones and leaves out a portion. The table includes about 160,000 clones, 82% detected once. The sample comprised PBMCs or T cells enriched from blood (not recorded which). These receptors came from a man in his sixties who had recovered from COVID-19.

About this clone itself: With a far larger clone one base away, a read error is the likely cause. The gene calls are TRBV9 and TRBJ2-2; 10 nucleotides align to TRBD1. This CDR3 is built from 14 residues. J gave up 6 bases and V 4 bases, and 3 bases lay outside the gene matches. The germline gives CDR1 SGDLS, CDR2 YYNGEE. CDR3 sequence reads: CASSQTGGPGELFF. CDR3 nucleotide sequence: TGTGCCAGCAGCCAGACAGGGGGCCCCGGGGAGCTGTTTTTT.

This clone was picked up a small number of times. The chain couples TRBV7-9 to TRBJ1-6; 7 nucleotides agree with TRBD1. V lost 5 bases to trimming and J lost 5 bases; unmatched junction nucleotides: 6. Germline loops: CDR1 SEHNR, CDR2 FQNEAQ (reference sequence). The CDR3 extends over 15 amino acids. The CDR3 DNA sequence: TGTGCCAGCAGCGCCTTGGGACAGCATAATTCACCCCTCCACTTT. This translates into CASSALGQHNSPLHF.

V gene TRBV15 combines with J gene TRBJ2-3, with 12 positions matching TRBD2. The germline V gene encodes CDR1 LNHNV and CDR2 YYDKDF (reference sequence). V shed 6 bases, J shed 0 bases, and the junction held 4 bases outside the gene matches. This CDR3 has 16 residues. CDR3 in amino acids: CATRTSGGPSTDTQYF. The DNA of the CDR3 is TGTGCCACCAGGACTAGCGGGGGCCCTAGCACAGATACGCAGTATTTT. Drawing the rest from reference TRBV15 and TRBJ2-3, the complete variable domain is DAMVIQNPRYQVTQFGKPVTLSCSQTLNHNVMYWYQQKSSQAPKLLFHYYDKDFNNEADTPDNFQSRRPNTSFCFLDIRSPGLGDTAMYLCATRTSGGPSTDTQYFGPGTRLTVL.

The rearrangement uses TRBV9 and TRBJ2-2; 8 nucleotides match TRBD2. The CDR3 runs 17 residues. Trimming cost V 3 bases and J 0 bases; bases outside gene matches: 7. Germline V gene lookup returns CDR1 SGDLS and CDR2 YYNGEE. CDR3 sequence: CASSAKRGFSNTGELFF. CDR3 DNA sequence: TGTGCCAGCAGCGCGAAGCGGGGGTTCTCGAACACCGGGGAGCTGTTTTTT.

The chain couples TRBV5-5 to TRBJ1-5, with D maybe TRBD1 (6 bases). The CDR3 is made up of 18 amino acids. Germline V CDR1 and CDR2: SGHKS, YYEKEE (reference sequence). V gave up 1 base and J gave up 0 bases, with 17 bases separating them. The CDR3: CASSLRDTSSYSNQPQHF. For the CDR3, the DNA is TGTGCCAGCAGCTTGCGGGACACCTCGTCTTATAGCAATCAGCCCCAGCATTTT.

V is TRBV2 and J is TRBJ2-2; D is perhaps TRBD1 (6 bases). Germline CDR1 is SNHLY and CDR2 is FYNNEI. Trimming took off 6 bases at V and 3 bases at J, with 14 bases between the two ends. The CDR3 has 15 residues. CDR3 coding DNA: TGTGCCAGCAGCGTAGATGGGGGCGACACCGGGGAGCTGTTTTTT. This translates into CASSVDGGDTGELFF.

The chain joins TRBV19 to TRBJ1-5; TRBD1 aligns across 9 bases. CDR3 length: 17 amino acids. The germline gives CDR1 LNHDA, CDR2 SQIVND (reference sequence). Trimming cost V 3 bases and J 3 bases; bases outside gene matches: 9. CDR3 loop: CASSIIQGAKVNQPQHF. The DNA for the CDR3 is TGTGCCAGTAGTATCATACAGGGGGCCAAGGTCAATCAGCCCCAGCATTTT.

V is TRBV19 and J is TRBJ1-4, with D hard to call. There are 17 residues in the CDR3. Germline V CDR1 and CDR2: LNHDA, SQIVND (reference sequence). The ends were cut back, 7 bases at V and 5 bases at J, with 23 bases in the middle. The CDR3 region has the DNA TGTGCCAGTACCCAATTTCCCCGCACCCTCGGGAATGAAAAACTGTTTTTT. This gives the protein CASTQFPRTLGNEKLFF.

The V call is TRBV7-3, the J call TRBJ2-3; the D gene is possibly TRBD2 (6 bases). CDR1 SGHTA and CDR2 FQGTGA come from the germline V gene. Trimming removed 6 bases at V and 3 bases at J, with 16 bases between. The CDR3 consists of 15 residues. CDR3 loop: CASSPTSGETDTQYF. The CDR3 DNA reads as TGTGCCAGCAGTCCGACTAGTGGAGAAACAGATACGCAGTATTTT.

The chain links TRBV28 to TRBJ1-4; no clear D. Germline V gene data show CDR1 as MDHEN and CDR2 as SYDVKM. This CDR3 is built from 15 residues. The V end lost 0 bases, the J end lost 5 bases, and 10 bases lay between the germline ends. The CDR3 loop is CASSLWGRRNEKLFF. In DNA, the CDR3 is TGTGCCAGCAGTTTATGGGGGAGGCGCAATGAAAAACTGTTTTTT.

The chain uses TRBV28 and TRBJ1-3; 10 positions match TRBD1. Germline CDR1 is MDHEN and CDR2 is SYDVKM. The CDR3 loop spans 13 amino acids. J lost 7 bases, V lost 5 bases, and 2 bases had no gene match. The CDR3 spells CASSRQGANTIYF. CDR3 nucleotide sequence: TGTGCCAGCAGTAGACAGGGGGCTAACACCATATATTTT.

The rearrangement links TRBV19 to TRBJ2-7, with 9 bases lining up with TRBD1. The CDR3 has 14 amino acids. J was trimmed by 7 bases and V by 4 bases; bases with no gene match: 8. Germline-derived CDR1 and CDR2 are LNHDA and SQIVND (reference sequence). CDR3: CASSTRDRAREQYF. CDR3 bases: TGTGCCAGTAGTACCCGGGACAGGGCGAGAGAGCAGTACTTC.

For this clone: A read error may produce the germline difference seen at one junction end. The J gene is TRBJ1-2, the V gene TRBV2; the match to TRBD1 covers 10 bases. This CDR3 spans 16 amino acids. Germline V lookup: CDR1 SNHLY, CDR2 FYNNEI. CDR3 sequence (DNA): TGTGCCAGCAGGGAAGGGACAGGGGCTAGGAACTATGGCTACACCTTC. Translating gives CASREGTGARNYGYTF.

J is TRBJ1-1 and V is TRBV24-1, with D maybe TRBD1 (5 bases). CDR1 KGHDR and CDR2 SFDVKD come from the germline V gene. V was cut by 12 bases and J by 1 base, with 14 bases left in between. The CDR3 has 13 residues. CDR3 sequence (DNA): TGTGCCTCAACCGGGGGTTCGAACACTGAAGCTTTCTTT. Translated: CASTGGSNTEAFF.

The rearrangement uses TRBV7-9 and TRBJ2-4; D is possibly TRBD2 (5 bases). The CDR3 is 14 residues long. Germline loops: CDR1 SEHNR, CDR2 FQNEAQ (reference sequence). V was shortened by 3 bases and J by 8 bases, with 14 bases between the two germline ends. The CDR3 nucleotides read TGTGCCAGCAGCTTCTACCGAAAGAGGGACATTCAGTACTTC. This sequence encodes CASSFYRKRDIQYF.

This clone has only one observation. This sample also contains other DNA sequences that code for the same CDR3. The chain combines TRBV6-5 with TRBJ2-1; no firm D call. Germline assignment: CDR1 MNHEY and CDR2 SVGAGI. Trimming pared 0 bases from V and 3 bases from J, leaving 6 bases between. The CDR3 consists of 14 residues. The CDR3 here is CASSYSTGYNEQFF. DNA of the CDR3: TGTGCCAGCAGTTACTCAACGGGCTACAATGAGCAGTTCTTC.

The chain employs TRBV11-1 and TRBJ1-6; no clear D gene. This CDR3 has 14 residues. The V gene lost 3 bases and the J gene lost 5 bases, with 8 bases spanning the gap. CDR1 and CDR2 from the germline V gene are SGHAT and FQDESV (reference sequence). The CDR3 protein is CASSFRGNNSPLHF. CDR3 DNA sequence: TGTGCCAGCAGCTTCAGAGGGAATAATTCACCCCTCCACTTT. The variable domain in full, completed from reference TRBV11-1 and TRBJ1-6, reads EAEVAQSPRYKITEKSQAVAFWCDPISGHATLYWYRQILGQGPELLVQFQDESVVDDSQLPKDRFSAERLKGVDSTLKIQPAELGDSAMYLCASSFRGNNSPLHFGNGTRLTVT.

CDR3 nucleotides: TGTGCCTGTTGCCGGGAGATCGACTCACCCCTCCACTTT. It specifies CACCREIDSPLHF. This rearrangement joins TRBV30 to TRBJ1-6; no clear D. This CDR3 spans 13 amino acids. V was clipped by 6 bases and J by 10 bases, with 16 bases between them. Germline assignment: CDR1 GTSNPN and CDR2 SVGIG (reference sequence). The variable domain in full, with the rest retrieved from reference TRBV30 and TRBJ1-6, is SQTIHQWPATLVQPVGSPLSLECTVEGTSNPNLYWYRQAAGRGLQLLFYSVGIGQISSEVPQNLSASRPQDRQFILSSKKLLLSDSGFYLCACCREIDSPLHFGNGTRLTVT.

The chain uses TRBV11-3 and TRBJ2-5, with 7 bases identical to TRBD2. CDR3 length: 15 amino acids. Germline lookup yields CDR1 SGHNT and CDR2 YENEEA. V dropped 5 bases and J dropped 5; count of bases not matched to a gene: 11. Written as DNA, the CDR3 is TGTGCCAGCAGCCCCGCCGGACTAGAGAAGGAGACCCAGTACTTC. Residues: CASSPAGLEKETQYF.

A note on this clone: One end of the junction does not line up with germline, which may come from a read error. V and J are TRBV24-1 and TRBJ2-2; perhaps TRBD1 as D (7 bases). The CDR3 is 17 residues long. Germline V gene sequence: CDR1 KGHDR, CDR2 SFDVKD. The CDR3 bases are TGTGCCACCAGTGTTTTGGGAGGAGGGGGCGCCGACGGGGAGCTGTTTTTT. Its translation: CATSVLGGGGADGELFF.

The V and J genes are TRBV5-6 and TRBJ1-2; TRBD1 is a possible D gene (5 bases). Germline V gives CDR1 SGHDT, CDR2 YYEEEE. V was clipped by 2 bases and J by 8 bases, with 10 bases between them. CDR3 length equals 12 residues. CDR3 sequence: CASSLGVGGYTF. The CDR3 nucleotides read TGTGCCAGCAGCTTAGGGGTTGGAGGCTACACCTTC.

V gene TRBV7-2 combines with J gene TRBJ1-5; D is possibly TRBD1 (6 bases). Looked up from germline, CDR1 is SGHTA and CDR2 is FQGNSA. The V and J ends lost 6 bases and 2 bases respectively, with 11 bases between them. The CDR3 extends over 14 amino acids. CDR3 loop: CASSYPGGNQPQHF. The DNA of the CDR3 is TGTGCCAGCAGTTATCCAGGGGGCAATCAGCCCCAGCATTTT.

V and J are TRBV7-6 and TRBJ1-6, with D unresolved. The germline V gene has CDR1 SGHVS and CDR2 FNYEAQ. CDR3 size: 17 residues. Trimming shortened V by 2 bases and J by 8 bases, and 19 bases separated the two germline ends. The CDR3 protein is CASSLLGSRADYSPLHF. The CDR3 nucleotides are TGTGCCAGCAGCTTATTGGGGAGCCGGGCGGATTATTCACCCCTCCACTTT.

This CDR3 is CASSQQGRNSPLHF. The CDR3 DNA reads as TGTGCCAGCAGCCAACAGGGAAGGAATTCACCCCTCCACTTT. The chain joins TRBV6-4 to TRBJ1-6; D might be TRBD1 (6 bases). Germline CDR1 and CDR2: MRHNA and SNTAGT. This CDR3 has 14 amino acids. Trimming removed 6 bases at V and 7 bases at J, with 13 bases between.

This clone has a single count. One end of the junction does not line up with germline, which may come from a read error. The V and J genes are TRBV11-2 and TRBJ2-7, with TRBD2 matching over 10 bases. Germline lookup yields CDR1 SGHAT and CDR2 FQNNGV. The CDR3 is 14 residues long. CDR3 amino acids: CASSLVASGGPEGF. The CDR3 nucleotides are TGTGCCAGCAGTTTGGTGGCTAGCGGGGGTCCCGAGGGCTTC. Filled out from reference TRBV11-2 and TRBJ2-7, the complete variable domain reads EAGVAQSPRYKIIEKRQSVAFWCNPISGHATLYWYQQILGQGPKLLIQFQNNGVVDDSQLPKDRFSAERLKGVDSTLKIQPAKLEDSAVYLCASSLVASGGPEGFGPGTRLTVT.

The V call is TRBV28, the J call TRBJ2-7; TRBD2 matches 7 bases. The CDR3 extends over 13 amino acids. The V gene end was trimmed by 11 bases and the J gene end by 5 bases; junction bases not matched to a gene: 12. Germline V gene lookup returns CDR1 MDHEN and CDR2 SYDVKM. CDR3 in DNA: TGTGCCCGCCGGTCGGGGGGTGTCCACGAGCAGTACTTC. Protein product: CARRSGGVHEQYF. Variable domain in full (rest from reference TRBV28 and TRBJ2-7): DVKVTQSSRYLVKRTGEKVFLECVQDMDHENMFWYRQDPGLGLRLIYFSYDVKMKEKGDIPEGYSVSREKKERFSLILESASTNQTSMYLCARRSGGVHEQYFGPGTRLTVT.

The chain has TRBV10-3 and TRBJ2-1, with a weak D call TRBD1 (6 bases). This CDR3 has 15 amino acids. V lost 0 bases to trimming and J lost 4 bases, with 10 bases between them. Germline assignment: CDR1 ENHRY and CDR2 SYGVKD. CDR3 coding DNA: TGTGCCATCAGTGAGTCGGGGGCGTATTACAATGAGCAGTTCTTC. This codes for CAISESGAYYNEQFF.

The gene calls are TRBV7-3 and TRBJ1-1, with D maybe TRBD1 (5 bases). V was trimmed by 5 bases and J by 6 bases, leaving 16 bases between them. CDR1 SGHTA and CDR2 FQGTGA come from the germline V gene. This CDR3 comprises 14 residues. CDR3 sequence reads: CASSTRGGMSEAFF. CDR3 nucleotides: TGTGCCAGCAGCACAAGGGGAGGTATGTCTGAAGCTTTCTTT. Filled out from reference TRBV7-3 and TRBJ1-1, the complete variable domain reads GAGVSQTPSNKVTEKGKYVELRCDPISGHTALYWYRQSLGQGPEFLIYFQGTGAADDSGLPNDRFFAVRPEGSVSTLKIQRTERGDSAVYLCASSTRGGMSEAFFGQGTRLTVV.

The chain couples TRBV9 to TRBJ2-1; weak D call: TRBD2 (5 bases). This CDR3 spans 15 amino acids. V was clipped by 4 bases and J by 0 bases, with 11 bases between them. The germline V gene has CDR1 SGDLS and CDR2 YYNGEE. The CDR3 bases are TGTGCCAGCAGCATAGGACGGGGCTCCTACAATGAGCAGTTCTTC. Translated, it gives CASSIGRGSYNEQFF.

This chain joins TRBV5-6 and TRBJ1-4; D is possibly TRBD1 (5 bases). The CDR3 extends over 16 amino acids. The V gene lost 2 bases and the J gene lost 6 bases, with 17 bases spanning the gap. Germline V CDR1 and CDR2: SGHDT, YYEEEE. The CDR3 loop reads CASSFNLGGEDEKLFF. The CDR3 region has the DNA TGTGCCAGCAGCTTTAATCTAGGAGGGGAGGATGAAAAACTGTTTTTT.

CDR3 sequence: CASSQPVSYEQYF. In DNA, the CDR3 is TGTGCCAGCAGCCAACCTGTGTCCTACGAGCAGTACTTC. The rearrangement links TRBV3-1 (or the pseudogene TRBV3-2) to TRBJ2-7; D gene ambiguous. Deletions cut 2 bases from V and 1 base from J, with 6 bases between. The CDR3 has 13 residues. Germline assignment: CDR1 LGHDT and CDR2 YNNKEL (reference sequence).

The gene calls are TRBV12-3 or TRBV12-4 and TRBJ1-5; a possible D gene is TRBD1 (5 bases). This CDR3 region has 13 residues. The V end was cut by 6 bases, the J end by 3 bases, with 9 bases between. The CDR3 nucleotides are TGTGCCAGCAGCCAGGGCCCCAATCAGCCCCAGCATTTT. Amino acids: CASSQGPNQPQHF.